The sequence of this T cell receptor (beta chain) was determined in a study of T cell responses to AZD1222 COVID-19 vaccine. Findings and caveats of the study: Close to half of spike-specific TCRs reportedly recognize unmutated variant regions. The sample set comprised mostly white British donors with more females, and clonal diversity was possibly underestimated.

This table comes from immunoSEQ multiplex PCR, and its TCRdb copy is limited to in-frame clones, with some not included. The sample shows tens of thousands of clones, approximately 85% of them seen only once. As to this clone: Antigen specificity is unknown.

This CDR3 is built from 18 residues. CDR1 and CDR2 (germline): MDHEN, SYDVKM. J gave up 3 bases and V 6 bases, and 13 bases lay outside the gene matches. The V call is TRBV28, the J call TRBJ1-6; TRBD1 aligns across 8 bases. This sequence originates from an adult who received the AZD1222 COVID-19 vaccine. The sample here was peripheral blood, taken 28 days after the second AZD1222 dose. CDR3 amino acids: CASRPTLGQALYNSPLHF. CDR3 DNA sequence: TGTGCCAGCAGACCTACCTTGGGACAGGCCCTCTATAATTCACCCCTCCACTTT.